A single sample gave rise to the 20 T cell receptor beta chains below, sequenced in a study of T cell repertoires in cytomegalovirus infection. TCRdb ran MiXCR on the reads and lists one entry per CDR3 protein. The sample records 400,000 or so distinct CDR3 sequences, over 15% being singletons. Input material: PBMCs. These TCRs come from a human donor in good health (CMV status not recorded). Some clones in this sample may be carry-over from other donors' samples.

J is TRBJ2-5 and V is TRBV4-3; the D gene is possibly TRBD2 (6 bases). Germline-derived CDR1 and CDR2 are LGHNA and YSLEER. The ends were cut back, 3 bases at V and 0 bases at J, with 11 bases in the middle. This CDR3 has 15 amino acids. CDR3 DNA: TGCGCCAGCAGCCAGGCACCGGGAGACCAAGAGACCCAGTACTTC. Amino acids: CASSQAPGDQETQYF.

V gene TRBV6-5 combines with J gene TRBJ2-1, with 9 nucleotides matching TRBD1. V gave up 4 bases and J gave up 5 bases; unmatched junction bases: 9. CDR1 is MNHEY, CDR2 SVGAGI, per germline. The CDR3 covers 16 residues. The CDR3 bases are TGTGCCAGCAGTTTGACAGGGGGTTTTTTACACAATGAGCAGTTCTTC. Translated: CASSLTGGFLHNEQFF.

The rearrangement links TRBV29-1 to TRBJ1-1; 7 nucleotides match TRBD1. J gave up 4 bases and V 3 bases, and 8 bases lay outside the gene matches. The length of the CDR3 is 14 residues. The V gene's germline CDR1 is SQVTM and CDR2 ANQGSEA. The CDR3 protein is CSVDPQGFVTEAFF. CDR3 nucleotides: TGCAGCGTTGACCCACAGGGGTTTGTCACTGAAGCTTTCTTT.

This clonotype came up many times. J is TRBJ1-5 and V is TRBV10-3; TRBD1 matches 8 bases. The germline V gene encodes CDR1 ENHRY and CDR2 SYGVKD. V gave up 4 bases and J gave up 7 bases; unmatched junction bases: 6. This CDR3 region has 14 residues. DNA of the CDR3: TGTGCCATCAGTGCCGACAGGGGAGACCAGCCCCAGCATTTT. Residues: CAISADRGDQPQHF.

The V call is TRBV6-1, the J call TRBJ1-6; D gene ambiguous. This CDR3 region has 14 residues. With 6 bases removed from V and 2 bases from J, the gap between germline ends came to 8 bases. The germline gives CDR1 MNHNS, CDR2 SASEGT. CDR3 sequence (DNA): TGTGCCAGCAGCCTTTTGGCCTATAATTCACCCCTCCACTTT. This sequence encodes CASSLLAYNSPLHF.

This clonotype was seen ten or more times. The V call is TRBV27, the J call TRBJ2-3, with 8 bases matching TRBD1. The CDR3 runs to 18 residues. Germline CDR1 reads MNHEY; CDR2 reads SMNVEV (reference sequence). With 6 bases clipped from V and 6 bases from J, the junction kept 20 bases outside the gene matches. This CDR3 reads CASRFTPTGTGDTDTQYF. CDR3 DNA: TGTGCCAGCAGGTTCACCCCGACCGGGACAGGCGACACGGATACGCAGTATTTT.

The rearrangement uses TRBV10-3 and TRBJ2-7; 7 bases are shared with TRBD2. The germline gives CDR1 ENHRY, CDR2 SYGVKD. The CDR3 extends over 18 amino acids. Losses at the gene ends were 6 bases for V and 4 bases for J; bases not matched to a gene: 21. The CDR3 sequence is CAISPDLAVPSPLYEQYF. The CDR3 nucleotides read TGTGCCATCAGCCCGGATCTAGCGGTTCCTAGCCCCTTGTACGAGCAGTACTTC.

This clonotype was counted a few times. The CDR3 DNA is TGTGCCAGCTCACCACCGAGGGGGAATGAGCAGTTCTTC. Its translation: CASSPPRGNEQFF. V gene TRBV18 combines with J gene TRBJ2-1; perhaps TRBD1 as D (6 bases). Germline CDR1 KGHSH, CDR2 LQKENI. With 0 bases removed from V and 7 bases from J, the gap between germline ends came to 7 bases. The CDR3 runs 13 residues.

V usage is TRBV2 and J usage is TRBJ1-1, with no clear D. The CDR3 extends over 14 amino acids. With 4 bases removed from V and 1 base from J, the gap between germline ends came to 10 bases. The germline V gene encodes CDR1 SNHLY and CDR2 FYNNEI. CDR3: CASSVLRRNTEAFF. CDR3 in DNA: TGTGCCAGCAGTGTGCTGCGGAGGAACACTGAAGCTTTCTTT.

This clonotype has more than one count but fewer than ten. The chain uses TRBV7-9 and TRBJ1-6; 10 nucleotides agree with TRBD1. Trimming at V came to 2 bases and at J to 8 bases, leaving 6 bases not matched to a gene. Germline CDR1 is SEHNR and CDR2 is FQNEAQ (reference sequence). This CDR3 region has 16 residues. CDR3 coding DNA: TGTGCCAGCAGCTTAACGTCCGGGACAGGGGATTCACCCCTCCACTTT. Protein: CASSLTSGTGDSPLHF.

This sequence joins TRBV10-3 and TRBJ2-7; TRBD2 might be the D (6 bases). The CDR3 is 13 amino acids. Between the trimmed V and J ends, which lost 2 bases and 7 bases, there was a span of 12 bases. The germline gives CDR1 ENHRY, CDR2 SYGVKD. The CDR3 spells CAISEVVGGEQYF. For the CDR3, the DNA is TGTGCCATCAGTGAGGTTGTAGGAGGGGAGCAGTACTTC.

This clonotype was found many times. The rearrangement uses TRBV7-2 and TRBJ2-3; D remains unclear. This CDR3 spans 14 amino acids. The V and J ends lost 5 bases and 2 bases respectively, with 11 bases between them. Per germline, CDR1 SGHTA and CDR2 FQGNSA. The CDR3 DNA reads TGTGCCAGCAGCCCTTTGGCAGTCACAGATACGCAGTATTTT. This translates into CASSPLAVTDTQYF. Based on the CDR3 plus reference TRBV7-2 and TRBJ2-3, the full variable domain is GAGVSQSPSNKVTEKGKDVELRCDPISGHTALYWYRQSLGQGLEFLIYFQGNSAPDKSGLPSDRFSAERTGGSVSTLTIQRTQQEDSAVYLCASSPLAVTDTQYFGPGTRLTVL.

This clonotype has just a few counts. The gene calls are TRBV10-2 and TRBJ2-1; D gene uncertain. This CDR3 is built from 12 residues. Germline CDR1 WSHSY, CDR2 SAAADI. Trimming stripped 5 bases from V and 6 bases from J, with 8 bases between. Here the CDR3 reads CASSKRSNEQFF. The CDR3 nucleotides read TGCGCCAGCAGTAAGAGGAGCAATGAGCAGTTCTTC.

The chain combines TRBV19 with TRBJ1-2, with D perhaps matching TRBD1 (6 bases). CDR1 is LNHDA, CDR2 SQIVND, per germline (reference sequence). There are 13 residues in the CDR3. The V end was cut by 10 bases, the J end by 6 bases, with 18 bases between. The CDR3 nucleotides are TGTGCCACCATTTCGGACAGTCTTCATGGCTACACCTTC. This sequence encodes CATISDSLHGYTF.

The chain carries TRBV19 and TRBJ1-1; D remains ambiguous. Germline loops: CDR1 LNHDA, CDR2 SQIVND (reference sequence). Trimming pared 2 bases from V and 8 bases from J, leaving 15 bases between. There are 14 residues in the CDR3. The CDR3 DNA reads TGTGCCAGTAGTATATGGTCCTCGGGTTCGGAAGCTTTCTTT. Its translation: CASSIWSSGSEAFF. The variable domain in full, with the rest retrieved from reference TRBV19 and TRBJ1-1, is DGGITQSPKYLFRKEGQNVTLSCEQNLNHDAMYWYRQDPGQGLRLIYYSQIVNDFQKGDIAEGYSVSREKKESFPLTVTSAQKNPTAFYLCASSIWSSGSEAFFGQGTRLTVV.

This clonotype was found many times. The J gene is TRBJ2-3, the V gene TRBV7-2, with D possibly TRBD2 on 5 matching bases. V shed 4 bases and J shed 6 bases, with 11 bases lying between them. The germline V gene encodes CDR1 SGHTA and CDR2 FQGNSA. The length of the CDR3 is 13 residues. CDR3 DNA sequence: TGTGCCAGCAGCTCGGGAATCCGGGATACGCAGTATTTT. It translates to CASSSGIRDTQYF.

This clonotype occurred a few times. The chain is built from TRBV12-3 or TRBV12-4 and TRBJ2-1; TRBD2 agrees at 7 bases. The V gene end was trimmed by 6 bases and the J gene end by 1 base; junction bases not matched to a gene: 6. The length of the CDR3 is 15 residues. For the CDR3, the DNA is TGTGCCAGCAGCCAAGGACTAGTTTCCTACAATGAGCAGTTCTTC. Protein: CASSQGLVSYNEQFF.

The rearrangement uses TRBV12-3 or TRBV12-4 and TRBJ1-5; D gene uncertain. CDR3 size: 14 residues. V was cut by 8 bases and J by 0 bases, with 11 bases left in between. The CDR3: CASLRSGSNQPQHF. CDR3 nucleotide sequence: TGTGCCAGCCTAAGGAGTGGTAGCAATCAGCCCCAGCATTTT.

This clonotype was detected ten times or more. This chain connects TRBV7-6 to TRBJ1-5; perhaps TRBD1 as D (5 bases). Germline loops: CDR1 SGHVS, CDR2 FNYEAQ. V shed 5 bases and J shed 9 bases, with 20 bases lying between them. The CDR3 runs 15 residues. As DNA, the CDR3 is TGTGCCAGCAGCGCCGTAGGTGACGGGGGATCGCCCCAGCATTTT. This encodes CASSAVGDGGSPQHF.

This clonotype showed up just a few times. The rearrangement joins TRBV28 to TRBJ2-7; D is perhaps TRBD1 (6 bases). Per germline, CDR1 MDHEN and CDR2 SYDVKM. The CDR3 extends over 16 amino acids. Deletions cut 5 bases from V and 4 bases from J, with 21 bases between. The DNA of the CDR3 is TGTGCCAGCAGTCCCAACCACCAGGGGCTAAGATACGAGCAGTACTTC. Protein sequence: CASSPNHQGLRYEQYF.